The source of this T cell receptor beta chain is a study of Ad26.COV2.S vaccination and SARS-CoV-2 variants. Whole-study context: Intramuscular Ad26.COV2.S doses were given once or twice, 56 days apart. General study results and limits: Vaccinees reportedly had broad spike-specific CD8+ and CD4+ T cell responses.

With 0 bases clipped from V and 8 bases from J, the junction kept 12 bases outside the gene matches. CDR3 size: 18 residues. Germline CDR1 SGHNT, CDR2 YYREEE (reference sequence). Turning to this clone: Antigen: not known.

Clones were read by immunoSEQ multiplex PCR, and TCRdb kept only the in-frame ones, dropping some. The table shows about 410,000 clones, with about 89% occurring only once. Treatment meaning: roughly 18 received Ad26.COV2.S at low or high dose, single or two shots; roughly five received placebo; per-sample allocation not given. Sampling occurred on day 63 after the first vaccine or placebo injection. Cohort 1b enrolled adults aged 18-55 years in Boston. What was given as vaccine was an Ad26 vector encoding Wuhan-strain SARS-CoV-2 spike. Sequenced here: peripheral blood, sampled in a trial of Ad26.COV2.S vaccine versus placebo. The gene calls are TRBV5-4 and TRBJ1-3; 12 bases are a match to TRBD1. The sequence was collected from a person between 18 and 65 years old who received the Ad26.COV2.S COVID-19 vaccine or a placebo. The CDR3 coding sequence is TGTGCCAGCAGCTTGGGCGGGCCTGGGACAGGGGGCGCGGACACCATATATTTT. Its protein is CASSLGGPGTGGADTIYF.